These 27 T cell receptor beta chains originate from one sample sequenced in a study of blood T cells in healthy people across ages. Primers used in a second PCR of roughly 6 to 12 cycles were a sample-barcoded 5' primer and a J-beta primer mix. From the 5' RACE reads, TCRdb called clonotypes with MiXCR, one entry per CDR3 protein. This repertoire shows some 1,500,000 distinct CDR3 sequences, roughly 43% found once; its top ten account for roughly 3.7%. Sequenced material: blood. These receptors were obtained from a woman younger than 30 in good health.

This sequence joins TRBV12-3 or TRBV12-4 and TRBJ2-2, with 9 bases identical to TRBD1. The CDR3 covers 15 residues. V dropped 6 bases and J dropped 4; count of bases not matched to a gene: 6. This CDR3 is CASRITGGFTGELFF. Here the CDR3 DNA reads TGTGCCAGCAGGATTACAGGGGGCTTCACCGGGGAGCTGTTTTTT.

There are a few counts of this clonotype. J is TRBJ2-1 and V is TRBV20-1; TRBD2 aligns across 9 bases. Germline V gives CDR1 DFQATT, CDR2 SNEGSKA (reference sequence). There are 14 residues in the CDR3. J was trimmed by 2 bases and V by 1 base; bases with no gene match: 0. CDR3 coding DNA: TGCAGTGCTAGAGCTAGCGGGACCTACAATGAGCAGTTCTTC. Translating it yields CSARASGTYNEQFF.

The chain carries TRBV24-1 and TRBJ2-3; 8 nucleotides line up with TRBD2. With 0 bases clipped from V and 2 bases from J, the junction kept 6 bases outside the gene matches. Germline-derived CDR1 and CDR2 are KGHDR and SFDVKD. This CDR3 has 17 residues. Written as DNA, the CDR3 is TGTGCCACCAGTGATTTGGAGACTAGCGAAAACACAGATACGCAGTATTTT. Protein product: CATSDLETSENTDTQYF.

In its sample, this clonotype was seen a few times. The chain employs TRBV20-1 and TRBJ1-2; D might be TRBD1 (6 bases). Germline-derived CDR1 and CDR2 are DFQATT and SNEGSKA (reference sequence). V shed 6 bases and J shed 6 bases, with 17 bases lying between them. The CDR3 contains 13 residues. Here the CDR3 reads CSAVRGTDNGYTF. CDR3 coding DNA: TGCAGTGCGGTCAGGGGCACCGACAATGGCTACACCTTC.

The chain employs TRBV15 and TRBJ2-2; no clear D. V lost 6 bases, J lost 6 bases, and 17 bases lay in between. The CDR3 consists of 15 residues. The germline V gene encodes CDR1 LNHNV and CDR2 YYDKDF (reference sequence). The CDR3 DNA reads TGTGCCACCAGTTTAGTCCTGGGTCCCCCCGGGGAGCTGTTTTTT. It is translated as CATSLVLGPPGELFF.

For this clonotype: At one of its ends the junction is not consistent with the germline gene, which may arise from a read error. The rearrangement links TRBV7-2 to TRBJ2-3, with D uncertain. Germline values: CDR1 SGHTA, CDR2 FQGNSA. The CDR3 sequence is 15 residues long. The CDR3 DNA reads TGTGCCAGCAGTTTAGGTGGGCCATTCACAGATATGCAGTATTTT. This gives the protein CASSLGGPFTDMQYF.

The chain has TRBV7-9 and TRBJ1-1; D unresolved. CDR3 length equals 13 residues. CDR1 and CDR2 (germline): SEHNR, FQNEAQ (reference sequence). The germline V and J ends were trimmed by 7 bases and 6 bases, with 15 bases remaining between them. CDR3 nucleotides: TGTGCCAGCACCCCGACTGTTACGGCTGAAGCTTTCTTT. It is translated as CASTPTVTAEAFF.

The CDR3 is CSVRTGGGGYTF. In DNA, the CDR3 is TGCAGCGTTCGTACAGGGGGCGGAGGCTACACCTTC. The chain carries TRBV29-1 and TRBJ1-2, with 9 bases fitting TRBD1. CDR3 size: 12 residues. Per germline, CDR1 SQVTM and CDR2 ANQGSEA. Unmatched junction bases numbered 6, after V lost 5 bases and J lost 8 bases.

The gene calls are TRBV9 and TRBJ2-3; D may be TRBD2 (6 bases). CDR1 and CDR2 (germline): SGDLS, YYNGEE. This CDR3 has 14 amino acids. Trimming pared 7 bases from V and 3 bases from J, leaving 15 bases between. CDR3 region: CASHEGLATDTQYF. The CDR3 coding sequence is TGTGCCAGCCACGAGGGTCTAGCGACAGATACGCAGTATTTT.

This clonotype was observed a handful of times. This chain links TRBV6-5 with TRBJ1-1, with 7 nucleotides matching TRBD1. From germline, CDR1 is MNHEY and CDR2 SVGAGI. V was pared by 5 bases and J by 1 base, with 7 bases of the junction left unmatched. The CDR3 runs 15 residues. The CDR3 DNA sequence: TGTGCCAGCAGTCATTCGGGACAGACGAACACTGAAGCTTTCTTT. It codes for CASSHSGQTNTEAFF.

This clonotype has more than one count but fewer than ten. The CDR3 loop is CASSHLGVSSGANVLTF. CDR3 DNA: TGTGCCAGCAGCCACTTAGGGGTGAGCTCTGGGGCCAACGTCCTGACTTTC. This chain connects TRBV6-2 or TRBV6-3 to TRBJ2-6; D is perhaps TRBD1 (5 bases). Per the germline V gene, CDR1 is MNHEY and CDR2 is SVGEGT. The length of the CDR3 is 17 residues. V shed 6 bases and J shed 0 bases, with 15 bases lying between them.

This clonotype was counted only a few times. This chain connects TRBV7-2 to TRBJ2-7, with TRBD2 identical over 15 bases. V lost 5 bases to trimming and J lost 2 bases; unmatched junction nucleotides: 4. CDR1 SGHTA and CDR2 FQGNSA come from the germline V gene. The CDR3 spans 16 residues. DNA of the CDR3: TGTGCCAGCAGCCTTAGGACTAGCGGGAGGGCCTACGAGCAGTACTTC. Protein product: CASSLRTSGRAYEQYF.

The rearrangement links TRBV7-2 to TRBJ1-2; D unclear. CDR1 and CDR2 from the germline V gene are SGHTA and FQGNSA. CDR3 size: 14 residues. V was clipped by 5 bases and J by 4 bases, with 14 bases between them. CDR3 nucleotides: TGTGCCAGCAGCCCAATCCGAGGTGGCTATGGCTACACCTTC. This codes for CASSPIRGGYGYTF.

This clonotype was observed a few times. The V call is TRBV7-2, the J call TRBJ2-3, with 12 bases matching TRBD1. J was trimmed by 6 bases and V by 3 bases; bases with no gene match: 10. The CDR3 spans 17 residues. Germline loops: CDR1 SGHTA, CDR2 FQGNSA. CDR3 sequence: CASSFWVGTGGSDTQYF. The CDR3 DNA is TGTGCCAGCAGCTTCTGGGTTGGGACAGGGGGCTCGGATACGCAGTATTTT.

The rearrangement links TRBV7-8 to TRBJ2-4; D remains unclear. Deletions cut 1 base from V and 13 bases from J, with 23 bases between. The CDR3 has 16 residues. Germline values: CDR1 SGHVS, CDR2 FQNEAQ. CDR3 in amino acids: CASSLVLGLKGAEQYF. DNA for the CDR3: TGTGCCAGCAGCTTAGTGCTGGGGTTAAAGGGCGCGGAGCAGTACTTC.

This chain uses TRBV29-1 with TRBJ1-1; D not certain. The CDR3 consists of 13 residues. Germline V CDR1 and CDR2: SQVTM, ANQGSEA. With 8 bases removed from V and 1 base from J, the gap between germline ends came to 14 bases. Here the CDR3 reads CSFNSAGNTEAFF. DNA for the CDR3: TGCAGCTTCAATTCGGCAGGGAACACTGAAGCTTTCTTT. Full variable domain (rest looked up from reference TRBV29-1 and TRBJ1-1): SAVISQKPSRDICQRGTSLTIQCQVDSQVTMMFWYRQQPGQSLTLIATANQGSEATYESGFVIDKFPISRPNLTFSTLTVSNMSPEDSSIYLCSFNSAGNTEAFFGQGTRLTVV.

This clonotype appeared a few times. This chain connects TRBV16 to TRBJ2-5, with a weak D call TRBD2 (6 bases). V was shortened by 2 bases and J by 8 bases, with 12 bases between the two germline ends. CDR3 length equals 13 residues. The germline CDR1 and CDR2 sequences are KGHSY and FQNENV. CDR3 in amino acids: CASSQGTEATQYF. CDR3 nucleotide sequence: TGTGCCAGCAGCCAAGGGACTGAAGCTACCCAGTACTTC.

The sample holds a few counts of this clonotype. The rearrangement uses TRBV20-1 and TRBJ2-3; D gene ambiguous. Trimming pared 1 base from V and 6 bases from J, leaving 11 bases between. This CDR3 is built from 13 residues. Germline CDR1 and CDR2: DFQATT and SNEGSKA (reference sequence). Here the CDR3 reads CSARVDPWDTQYF. The CDR3 bases are TGCAGTGCTAGAGTGGATCCCTGGGATACGCAGTATTTT.

The chain couples TRBV6-6 to TRBJ2-7; 8 bases map to TRBD1. The CDR3 has 16 residues. The germline CDR1 and CDR2 sequences are MNHNY and SVGAGI (reference sequence). The J segment lost 3 bases and the V segment lost 2 bases, leaving 9 bases of the junction unmatched. CDR3 sequence: CASSYIGQGGIYEQYF. In nucleotides, the CDR3 is TGTGCCAGCAGTTACATAGGACAGGGCGGAATCTACGAGCAGTACTTC.

J is TRBJ2-1 and V is TRBV20-1; 8 nucleotides line up with TRBD1. The germline gives CDR1 DFQATT, CDR2 SNEGSKA (reference sequence). The CDR3 is 14 amino acids. The V segment lost 6 bases and the J segment 4 bases; nucleotides outside the gene matches: 8. CDR3 amino acids: CSATRQGLYNEQFF. The CDR3 DNA follows: TGCAGTGCGACTCGACAGGGGTTATACAATGAGCAGTTCTTC.

V and J are TRBV4-3 and TRBJ1-2; a possible D gene is TRBD1 (6 bases). The CDR3 loop spans 14 amino acids. Germline V gene data show CDR1 as LGHNA and CDR2 as YSLEER. With 3 bases removed from V and 8 bases from J, the gap between germline ends came to 16 bases. The CDR3 nucleotides read TGCGCCAGCAGCCAGGAACAGGGTCACCGGGGCTACACCTTC. This encodes CASSQEQGHRGYTF.

CDR3 nucleotides: TGTGCCAGCAGCCTACGACAGGCGGGCGGCTACACCTTC. It codes for CASSLRQAGGYTF. The J gene is TRBJ1-2, the V gene TRBV7-2; the D gene is possibly TRBD1 (6 bases). Trimming pared 5 bases from V and 8 bases from J, leaving 15 bases between. The CDR3 is made up of 13 amino acids. CDR1 is SGHTA and CDR2 is FQGNSA in the germline V gene.

Only a few counts were recorded for this clonotype. The CDR3 DNA is TGCGCCAGCAGCTTGGCCGCTAGCGAGACCTACGAGCAGTACTTC. Translation gives CASSLAASETYEQYF. The chain uses TRBV5-1 and TRBJ2-7, with D possibly matching TRBD2 (6 bases). Germline V CDR1 and CDR2: SGHRS, YFSETQ. Trimming removed 0 bases from V and 2 bases from J, with 12 bases in between. This CDR3 has 15 residues.

A remark on this clonotype: Germline and junction disagree at one end, which may indicate a read error. The rearrangement joins TRBV29-1 to TRBJ1-3, with D possibly being TRBD1 (5 bases). The CDR3 totals 14 residues. Germline CDR1 SQVTM, CDR2 ANQGSEA. CDR3 in DNA: TGCAGCGTTCAGGGACGGTTCTCTGGAAACACCGTATATTTT. Amino acid sequence: CSVQGRFSGNTVYF.

This clonotype was seen more than once but under ten times. The J gene is TRBJ2-3, the V gene TRBV6-5, with 14 bases lining up with TRBD2. The CDR3 covers 16 residues. The V gene end was trimmed by 5 bases and the J gene end by 6 bases; junction bases not matched to a gene: 7. Germline CDR1 and CDR2: MNHEY and SVGAGI. The CDR3 protein is CASSRLAGGGSDTQYF. The DNA of the CDR3 is TGTGCCAGCAGTAGACTAGCGGGGGGGGGTTCCGATACGCAGTATTTT.

The V gene is TRBV20-1, the J gene TRBJ1-1; no firm D call. The CDR3 sequence is 13 residues long. Per the germline V gene, CDR1 is DFQATT and CDR2 is SNEGSKA (reference sequence). V was clipped by 1 base and J by 4 bases, with 10 bases between them. Written as DNA, the CDR3 is TGCAGTGCTAGAGCGGGTCGCGTCACTGAAGCTTTCTTT. Its protein product is CSARAGRVTEAFF.

This clonotype appeared a few times. V and J are TRBV6-5 and TRBJ2-5; D possibly uses TRBD1 or TRBD2 (5 bases each). The J call may be incorrect, as the DNA end agrees better with TRBJ2-7. Germline V gene data show CDR1 as MNHEY and CDR2 as SVGAGI. The CDR3 is made up of 13 amino acids. CDR3 in DNA: TGTGCCAGCAGTTACTCGGGACGCTACGAGCAGTACTTC. Its translation is CASSYSGRYEQYF.